Listed here is a single TCR beta chain. Its antigen is currently unknown. This specimen belongs to a study of OX40 agonist ivuxolimab in advanced cancers. Whole-study findings and limits: Researchers did not establish what antigens the expanded peripheral T cells target. Within 6 weeks, CD4+ and CD8+ blood T cells expanded clonally at 0.1 to 3.0 mg/kg.

TCRdb's copy holds only in-frame clones and misses some; the assay was immunoSEQ multiplex PCR. The table includes about 79,000 clones, 70% to 85% detected once. The CDR3 sequence is 15 residues long. Germline CDR1 SGHVS, CDR2 FQNEAQ. V shed 7 bases and J shed 4 bases, with 17 bases lying between them. Autoimmune disease history or systemic immunosuppression led to patients being barred. The sequence was collected from an adult with an advanced solid tumor such as melanoma, head and neck, liver or kidney cancer. The sample in question was CD4+ or CD8+ T cells sorted from blood, obtained in a trial of the OX40 agonist ivuxolimab. The V and J genes are TRBV7-8 and TRBJ2-4; possible D gene TRBD2, 6 bases. CDR3 nucleotide sequence: TGTGCCAGCACCGAAAATCCTCGGGGGAAAAACATTCAGTACTTC. This gives the protein CASTENPRGKNIQYF.